This T cell receptor beta chain was sequenced in a study of graft-versus-host responses after intestinal transplantation. V shed 5 bases, J shed 7 bases, and the junction held 8 bases outside the gene matches. Germline CDR1 SGHTA, CDR2 FQGNSA. The CDR3 spans 15 residues. Tissue processing of the graft released intraepithelial and lamina propria lymphocytes from it. Some clones are missing from TCRdb's copy, which holds only in-frame ones; the method was immunoSEQ multiplex PCR. The sample consists of about 17,000 clones, around 82% of them appearing once. Here the sequenced sample was ileum tissue, taken 17 days after transplant. The V call is TRBV7-2, the J call TRBJ2-1; 10 positions agree with TRBD2. The receptor was isolated from a human patient who received an intestinal transplant, so some T cells may come from the graft donor. CDR3 region: CASSQGTSASNEQFF. In DNA form, the CDR3 reads TGTGCCAGCAGCCAAGGGACTAGCGCTTCGAATGAGCAGTTCTTC.